A single sample gave rise to the 29 T cell receptor beta chains below, sequenced in a study of blood T cell repertoires in COVID-19. TCRdb's table, derived via immunoSEQ multiplex PCR, lists solely in-frame clones and lacks some. Among around 150,000 clones listed, 89% were seen once. The specimen was peripheral blood. The receptors stem from a man in his sixties with acute or convalescent COVID-19.

The chain employs TRBV7-2 and TRBJ1-1; TRBD1 matches 8 bases. With V trimmed by 7 bases and J by 1 base, 5 bases remained unmatched. The CDR3 is 14 amino acids. Germline values: CDR1 SGHTA, CDR2 FQGNSA. CDR3 amino acids: CASTLGQGNTEAFF. The CDR3 region has the DNA TGTGCCAGCACGCTTGGACAGGGGAACACTGAAGCTTTCTTT.

V and J are TRBV3-1 (or the pseudogene TRBV3-2) and TRBJ1-6; possibly TRBD1 for D (6 bases). Trimming removed 2 bases from V and 7 bases from J, with 9 bases in between. The CDR3 has 14 residues. The germline CDR1 and CDR2 sequences are LGHDT and YNNKEL (reference sequence). Here the CDR3 DNA reads TGTGCCAGCAGCCAACCAGGGGTAAATTCACCCCTCCACTTT. Protein: CASSQPGVNSPLHF.

A few counts support this clone. CDR3 nucleotide sequence: TGCAGCGTCACAGGGGGTTACACCGGGGAGCTGTTTTTT. It yields the protein CSVTGGYTGELFF. The J gene is TRBJ2-2, the V gene TRBV29-1; TRBD1 matches at 8 bases. The CDR3 covers 13 residues. The junction had 3 bases not matched to a gene; V was cut back by 6 bases and J by 3 bases. Per the germline V gene, CDR1 is SQVTM and CDR2 is ANQGSEA.

The J gene is TRBJ2-7, the V gene TRBV6-5; TRBD1 might be the D (6 bases). The CDR3 spans 14 residues. CDR1 and CDR2 from the germline V gene are MNHEY and SVGAGI. Trimming shortened V by 5 bases and J by 0 bases, and 11 bases separated the two germline ends. CDR3 nucleotides: TGTGCCAGCAGTAGGGACATTAGCTCCTACGAGCAGTACTTC. It encodes CASSRDISSYEQYF.

The chain carries TRBV30 and TRBJ1-1; the D gene is possibly TRBD1 (5 bases). The CDR3 is 13 amino acids. Germline values: CDR1 GTSNPN, CDR2 SVGIG (reference sequence). V dropped 2 bases and J dropped 1 base, with 8 bases sitting between them. CDR3 in amino acids: CAWSHDRNTEAFF. CDR3 DNA: TGTGCCTGGAGTCATGACAGGAACACTGAAGCTTTCTTT.

The gene calls are TRBV5-1 and TRBJ1-1, with TRBD1 matching over 8 bases. The CDR3 has 16 residues. J was trimmed by 0 bases and V by 4 bases; bases with no gene match: 8. In germline, CDR1 is SGHRS, CDR2 YFSETQ. CDR3 residues: CASSVMGQAMNTEAFF. The CDR3 DNA reads as TGCGCCAGCAGCGTAATGGGACAGGCTATGAACACTGAAGCTTTCTTT.

The rearrangement joins TRBV3-1 (or the pseudogene TRBV3-2) to TRBJ2-7, with D maybe TRBD2 (6 bases). The ends were cut back, 4 bases at V and 4 bases at J, with 8 bases in the middle. The germline V gene encodes CDR1 LGHDT and CDR2 YNNKEL (reference sequence). This CDR3 is built from 12 residues. In DNA form, the CDR3 reads TGTGCCAGCAGCCCCGGGGGTTACGAGCAGTACTTC. Amino acids: CASSPGGYEQYF.

The rearrangement links TRBV14 to TRBJ1-5; tentative D call: TRBD1 (5 bases). This CDR3 has 15 residues. The V gene lost 1 base and the J gene lost 5 bases, with 12 bases spanning the gap. Germline lookup yields CDR1 SGHDN and CDR2 FVKESK. The CDR3: CASSQGAGWDQPQHF. The DNA of the CDR3 is TGTGCCAGCAGCCAAGGGGCAGGGTGGGATCAGCCCCAGCATTTT.

V gene TRBV4-1 combines with J gene TRBJ1-1; D is unresolved. CDR1 and CDR2 (germline): MGHRA, YSYEKL. V dropped 0 bases and J dropped 5 bases, with 16 bases sitting between them. This CDR3 comprises 16 residues. The DNA for the CDR3 is TGCGCCAGCAGCCAAGATTACGGGAGACCGAGGACTGAAGCTTTCTTT. This gives the protein CASSQDYGRPRTEAFF.

The chain employs TRBV30 and TRBJ1-2; TRBD1 aligns across 11 bases. The CDR3 has 15 amino acids. Unmatched junction bases numbered 13, after V lost 2 bases and J lost 11 bases. Germline V CDR1 and CDR2: GTSNPN, SVGIG (reference sequence). The CDR3 bases are TGTGCCTGGAGTTCCCCGGGACAGGGGGTATGGGATTACACCTTC. Its translation is CAWSSPGQGVWDYTF.

The CDR3 nucleotides are TGTGCCAGCAGCACGGGGGGAGTGAGAACCGGGGAGCTGTTTTTT. Protein product: CASSTGGVRTGELFF. The chain combines TRBV11-2 with TRBJ2-2; 7 nucleotides match TRBD2. The CDR3 has 15 amino acids. CDR1 is SGHAT, CDR2 FQNNGV, per germline. J was trimmed by 5 bases and V by 5 bases; bases with no gene match: 8.

The rearrangement links TRBV4-1 to TRBJ1-4, with TRBD1 matching 8 bases. The CDR3 length is 17 residues. Germline V CDR1 and CDR2: MGHRA, YSYEKL. The V segment lost 1 base and the J segment 2 bases; nucleotides outside the gene matches: 6. The CDR3 is CASSQVGRGRTNEKLFF. Here the CDR3 DNA reads TGCGCCAGCAGCCAAGTTGGCAGGGGGCGGACTAATGAAAAACTGTTTTTT.

The chain uses TRBV2 and TRBJ2-1; no firm D call. V lost 6 bases and J 5 bases, leaving 8 bases between the germline ends. The CDR3 extends over 12 amino acids. Germline CDR1 reads SNHLY; CDR2 reads FYNNEI. The CDR3 nucleotides are TGTGCCAGCAGGGGCTTACACAATGAGCAGTTCTTC. This encodes CASRGLHNEQFF.

This clone was recorded once. V usage is TRBV18 and J usage is TRBJ1-2, with 7 bases lining up with TRBD1. Germline loops: CDR1 KGHSH, CDR2 LQKENI. V lost 1 base to trimming and J lost 0 bases; unmatched junction nucleotides: 2. This CDR3 has 15 residues. CDR3 loop: CASSPQGQSNYGYTF. CDR3 nucleotides: TGTGCCAGCTCACCACAGGGACAGTCTAACTATGGCTACACCTTC.

V and J are TRBV5-1 and TRBJ1-4, with 11 nucleotides matching TRBD1. The J segment lost 8 bases and the V segment lost 4 bases, leaving 4 bases of the junction unmatched. Germline V lookup: CDR1 SGHRS, CDR2 YFSETQ. The CDR3 covers 14 residues. CDR3 sequence (DNA): TGCGCCAGCAGCGCAGGGACAGGGGGGGAAAAACTGTTTTTT. Amino acid sequence: CASSAGTGGEKLFF.

CDR3 sequence reads: CASSEGSGWMNQPQHF. In DNA, the CDR3 is TGTGCCAGCAGTGAAGGGTCGGGGTGGATGAATCAGCCCCAGCATTTT. The J gene is TRBJ1-5, the V gene TRBV6-1; D remains ambiguous. V lost 1 base to trimming and J lost 4 bases, with 14 bases between them. Germline V gives CDR1 MNHNS, CDR2 SASEGT. The CDR3 runs to 16 residues.

Comments on this clone: The identical CDR3 is also encoded by other nucleotide sequences in the sample. The chain has TRBV7-9 and TRBJ1-2; 7 positions agree with TRBD1. From germline, CDR1 is SEHNR and CDR2 FQNEAQ (reference sequence). Trimming removed 5 bases from V and 8 bases from J; junction bases left unmatched: 11. The CDR3 covers 14 residues. CDR3 sequence (DNA): TGTGCCAGCAGCCTTGACAGGGTCATTGGCGGCTACACCTTC. This translates into CASSLDRVIGGYTF.

The gene calls are TRBV7-3 and TRBJ1-3; D is unclear. V was cut by 0 bases and J by 0 bases, with 9 bases left in between. Germline V gene lookup returns CDR1 SGHTA and CDR2 FQGTGA. The CDR3 sequence is 16 residues long. This chain's CDR3 is CASSLTKPFSGNTIYF. The CDR3 nucleotides read TGTGCCAGCAGCTTAACTAAGCCCTTCTCTGGAAACACCATATATTTT.

This clone was found many times. The genes are TRBV6-5 and TRBJ1-2, with 7 bases lining up with TRBD1. The germline V gene encodes CDR1 MNHEY and CDR2 SVGAGI. The CDR3 length is 14 residues. Unmatched junction bases numbered 8, after V lost 7 bases and J lost 3 bases. The CDR3 nucleotides read TGTGCCAGCACCGAGGACAGGCAGCACTATGGCTACACCTTC. This gives the protein CASTEDRQHYGYTF.

This chain joins TRBV2 and TRBJ1-5; TRBD1 agrees at 8 bases. V shed 6 bases, J shed 5 bases, and the junction held 9 bases outside the gene matches. This CDR3 contains 15 residues. Germline CDR1 SNHLY, CDR2 FYNNEI. The CDR3 region is CASSAGTGWDQPQHF. The DNA of the CDR3 is TGTGCCAGCAGCGCCGGGACAGGTTGGGATCAGCCCCAGCATTTT.

Judged by abundance, this clone is medium-sized. In nucleotides, the CDR3 is TGCGCCAGCAGCCAAGCTGTAGGAGGCGGGGGGGAGCAGTTCTTC. Translated, it gives CASSQAVGGGGEQFF. V usage is TRBV4-1 and J usage is TRBJ2-1; TRBD2 agrees at 8 bases. Per the germline V gene, CDR1 is MGHRA and CDR2 is YSYEKL. The V and J ends lost 1 base and 10 bases, in that order; junction bases with no gene match: 9. The length of the CDR3 is 15 residues.

The J gene is TRBJ1-1, the V gene TRBV4-1; D may be TRBD1 (5 bases). The germline V gene encodes CDR1 MGHRA and CDR2 YSYEKL. Trimming took off 0 bases at V and 1 base at J, with 12 bases between the two ends. The CDR3 extends over 16 amino acids. CDR3 sequence: CASSQDGQGRNTEAFF. The CDR3 DNA sequence: TGCGCCAGCAGCCAAGATGGGCAGGGAAGGAACACTGAAGCTTTCTTT.

V is TRBV7-8 and J is TRBJ1-2; 7 bases are shared with TRBD1. V lost 3 bases to trimming and J lost 2 bases; unmatched junction nucleotides: 3. Germline V gene lookup returns CDR1 SGHVS and CDR2 FQNEAQ. The CDR3 totals 14 residues. The CDR3 sequence is CASSFFRGNYGYTF. CDR3 nucleotide sequence: TGTGCCAGCAGCTTCTTCAGGGGGAACTATGGCTACACCTTC.

This clone has only one observation. The gene calls are TRBV3-1 (or the pseudogene TRBV3-2) and TRBJ2-5; the match to TRBD2 covers 15 bases. This CDR3 has 16 residues. V lost 3 bases to trimming and J lost 5 bases; unmatched junction nucleotides: 4. Germline values: CDR1 LGHDT, CDR2 YNNKEL (reference sequence). This CDR3 is CASSHGLAGGQETQYF. The CDR3 coding sequence is TGTGCCAGCAGCCACGGACTAGCGGGGGGGCAGGAGACCCAGTACTTC.

This chain uses TRBV19 with TRBJ2-7; D perhaps matches TRBD2 (5 bases). V gave up 10 bases and J gave up 4 bases, with 20 bases separating them. This CDR3 comprises 14 residues. Germline CDR1 LNHDA, CDR2 SQIVND (reference sequence). This CDR3 is CATPRGPGIYEQYF. DNA of the CDR3: TGTGCCACCCCAAGAGGGCCCGGGATTTACGAGCAGTACTTC.

V usage is TRBV5-5 and J usage is TRBJ1-5; 9 nucleotides align to TRBD1. The CDR3 totals 17 residues. Germline V gene lookup returns CDR1 SGHKS and CDR2 YYEKEE (reference sequence). Trimming at V came to 3 bases and at J to 6 bases, leaving 13 bases not matched to a gene. For the CDR3, the DNA is TGTGCCAGCAGCTCCCCCGCGGGACAGGGAAGGGGTCAGCCCCAGCATTTT. It specifies CASSSPAGQGRGQPQHF.

The chain links TRBV4-1 to TRBJ1-1; D is unresolved. Trimming removed 1 base from V and 0 bases from J, with 18 bases in between. Looked up from germline, CDR1 is MGHRA and CDR2 is YSYEKL. CDR3 length equals 18 residues. This CDR3 reads CASSQGPPTSVMNTEAFF. CDR3 DNA sequence: TGCGCCAGCAGCCAAGGCCCCCCCACATCAGTAATGAACACTGAAGCTTTCTTT.

The V and J genes are TRBV5-1 and TRBJ2-1, with 10 bases identical to TRBD2. Germline V CDR1 and CDR2: SGHRS, YFSETQ. With V trimmed by 4 bases and J by 7 bases, 11 bases remained unmatched. This CDR3 region has 16 residues. The CDR3 bases are TGCGCCAGCAGCCCCCCGCTAGCGGGGGATGGGAATGAGCAGTTCTTC. It specifies CASSPPLAGDGNEQFF.

The genes are TRBV4-3 and TRBJ1-6; a possible D gene is TRBD1 (6 bases). Germline CDR1 reads LGHNA; CDR2 reads YSLEER. V was shortened by 4 bases and J by 4 bases, with 11 bases between the two germline ends. This CDR3 comprises 15 residues. CDR3 amino acids: CASSRDRFYNSPLHF. CDR3 DNA sequence: TGCGCCAGCAGCCGCGACAGGTTTTATAATTCACCCCTCCACTTT.